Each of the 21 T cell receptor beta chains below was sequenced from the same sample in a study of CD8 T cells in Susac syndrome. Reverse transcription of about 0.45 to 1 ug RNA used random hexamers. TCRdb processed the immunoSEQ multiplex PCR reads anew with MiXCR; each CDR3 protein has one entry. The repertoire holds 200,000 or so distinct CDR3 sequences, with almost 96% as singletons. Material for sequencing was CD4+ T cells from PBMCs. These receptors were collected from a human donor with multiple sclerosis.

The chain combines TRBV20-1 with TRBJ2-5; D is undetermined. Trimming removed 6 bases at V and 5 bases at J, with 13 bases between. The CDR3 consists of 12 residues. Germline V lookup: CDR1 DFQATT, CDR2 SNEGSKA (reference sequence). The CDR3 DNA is TGCAGTGCATCTTCCAGTTTGGAGACCCAGTACTTC. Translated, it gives CSASSSLETQYF.

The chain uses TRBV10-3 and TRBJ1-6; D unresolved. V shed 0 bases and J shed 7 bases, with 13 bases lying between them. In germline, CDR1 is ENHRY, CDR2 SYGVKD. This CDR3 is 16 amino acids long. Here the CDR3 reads CAISESEEGYNSPLHF. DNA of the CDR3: TGTGCCATCAGTGAGTCGGAGGAGGGTTACAATTCACCCCTCCACTTT.

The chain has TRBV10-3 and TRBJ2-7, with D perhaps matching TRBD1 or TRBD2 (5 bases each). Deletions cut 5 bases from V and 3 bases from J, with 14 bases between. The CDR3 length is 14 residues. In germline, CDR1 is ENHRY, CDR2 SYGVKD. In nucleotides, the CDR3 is TGTGCCATCAGTCCCAACAAGGGGAGCTACGAGCAGTACTTC. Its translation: CAISPNKGSYEQYF.

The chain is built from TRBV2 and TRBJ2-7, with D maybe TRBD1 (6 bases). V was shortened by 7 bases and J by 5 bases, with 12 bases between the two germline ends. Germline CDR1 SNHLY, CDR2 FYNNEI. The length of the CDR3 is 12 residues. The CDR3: CASKQGYHEQYF. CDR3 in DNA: TGTGCCAGCAAACAGGGCTACCACGAGCAGTACTTC.

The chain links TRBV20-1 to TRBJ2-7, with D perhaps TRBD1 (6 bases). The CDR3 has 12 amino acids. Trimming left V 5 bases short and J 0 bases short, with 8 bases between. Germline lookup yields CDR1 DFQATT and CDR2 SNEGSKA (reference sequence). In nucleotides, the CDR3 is TGCAGTGCTCGGACAGTCTCCTACGAGCAGTACTTC. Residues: CSARTVSYEQYF.

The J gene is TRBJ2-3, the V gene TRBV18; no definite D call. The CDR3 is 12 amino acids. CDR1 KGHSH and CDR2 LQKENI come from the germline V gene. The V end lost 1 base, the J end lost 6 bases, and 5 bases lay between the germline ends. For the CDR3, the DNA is TGTGCCAGCTCACCACAGGAGGATACGCAGTATTTT. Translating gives CASSPQEDTQYF.

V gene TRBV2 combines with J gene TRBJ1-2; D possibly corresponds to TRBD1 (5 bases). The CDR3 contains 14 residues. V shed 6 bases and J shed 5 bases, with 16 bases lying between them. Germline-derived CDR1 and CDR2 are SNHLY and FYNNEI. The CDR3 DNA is TGTGCCAGCAGGGGACCGGTCCGAGGGTATGGCTACACCTTC. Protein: CASRGPVRGYGYTF.

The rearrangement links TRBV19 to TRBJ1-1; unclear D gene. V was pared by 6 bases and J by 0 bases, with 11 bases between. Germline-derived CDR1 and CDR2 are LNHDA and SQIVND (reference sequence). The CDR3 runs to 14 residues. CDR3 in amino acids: CASSLGGLNTEAFF. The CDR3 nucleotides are TGTGCCAGTAGCCTGGGAGGGTTGAACACTGAAGCTTTCTTT.

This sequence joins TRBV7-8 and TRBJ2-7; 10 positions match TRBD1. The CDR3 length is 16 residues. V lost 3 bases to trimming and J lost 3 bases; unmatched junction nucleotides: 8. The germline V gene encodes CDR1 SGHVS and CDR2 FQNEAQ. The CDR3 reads CASSFPDRGLVYEQYF. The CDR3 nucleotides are TGTGCCAGCAGCTTTCCTGACAGGGGGCTAGTCTACGAGCAGTACTTC.

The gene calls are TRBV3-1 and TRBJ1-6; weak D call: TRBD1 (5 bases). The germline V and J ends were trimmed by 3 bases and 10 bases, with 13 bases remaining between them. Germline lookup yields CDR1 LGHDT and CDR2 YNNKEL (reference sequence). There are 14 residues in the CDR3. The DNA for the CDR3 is TGTGCCAGCAGCCAGGGGACTTCGGGATCACCCCTCCACTTT. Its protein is CASSQGTSGSPLHF.

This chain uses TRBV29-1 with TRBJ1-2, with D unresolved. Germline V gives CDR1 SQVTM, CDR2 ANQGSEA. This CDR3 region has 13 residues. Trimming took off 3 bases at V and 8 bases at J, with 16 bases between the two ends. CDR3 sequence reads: CSVETGPAGGYTF. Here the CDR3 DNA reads TGCAGCGTTGAGACCGGGCCAGCGGGGGGCTACACCTTC.

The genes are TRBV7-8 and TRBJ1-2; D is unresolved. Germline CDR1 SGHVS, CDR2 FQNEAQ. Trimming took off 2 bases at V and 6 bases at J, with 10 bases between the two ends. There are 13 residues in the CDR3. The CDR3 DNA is TGTGCCAGCAGCTTACCGGAGATAGATGGCTACACCTTC. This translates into CASSLPEIDGYTF. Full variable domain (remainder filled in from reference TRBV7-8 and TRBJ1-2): GAGVSQSPRYKVAKRGQDVALRCDPISGHVSLFWYQQALGQGPEFLTYFQNEAQLDKSGLPSDRFFAERPEGSVSTLKIQRTQQEDSAVYLCASSLPEIDGYTFGSGTRLTVV.

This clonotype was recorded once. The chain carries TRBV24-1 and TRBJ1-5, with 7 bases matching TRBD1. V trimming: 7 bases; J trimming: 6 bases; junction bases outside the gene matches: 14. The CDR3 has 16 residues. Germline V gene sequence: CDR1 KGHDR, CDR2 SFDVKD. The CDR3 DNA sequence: TGTGCCACCAGCCCCGGAGGGAGGGGGCAATTTCAGCCCCAGCATTTT. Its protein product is CATSPGGRGQFQPQHF.

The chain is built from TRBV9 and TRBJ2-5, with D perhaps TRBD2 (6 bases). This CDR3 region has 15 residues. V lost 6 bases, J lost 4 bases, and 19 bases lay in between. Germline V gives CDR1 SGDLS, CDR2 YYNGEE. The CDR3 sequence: CASNPRGYFRETQYF. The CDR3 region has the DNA TGTGCCAGCAACCCTCGGGGGTATTTCAGAGAGACCCAGTACTTC.

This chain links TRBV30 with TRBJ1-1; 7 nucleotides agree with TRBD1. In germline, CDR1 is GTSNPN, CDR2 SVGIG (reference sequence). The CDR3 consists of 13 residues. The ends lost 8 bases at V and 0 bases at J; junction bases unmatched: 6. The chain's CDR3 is CARQDRLNTEAFF. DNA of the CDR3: TGTGCCAGACAGGACAGGCTGAACACTGAAGCTTTCTTT.

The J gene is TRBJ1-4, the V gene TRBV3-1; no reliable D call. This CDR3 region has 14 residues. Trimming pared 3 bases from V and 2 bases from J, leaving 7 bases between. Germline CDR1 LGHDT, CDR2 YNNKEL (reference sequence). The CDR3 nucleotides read TGTGCCAGCAGCCACGGTGGTACTAATGAAAAACTGTTTTTT. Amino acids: CASSHGGTNEKLFF.

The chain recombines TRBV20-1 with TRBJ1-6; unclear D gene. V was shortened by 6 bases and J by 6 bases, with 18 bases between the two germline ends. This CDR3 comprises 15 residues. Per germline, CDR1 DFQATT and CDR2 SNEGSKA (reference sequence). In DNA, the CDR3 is TGCAGTGCGAGGAAACAGATCCTTTCTAATTCACCCCTCCACTTT. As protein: CSARKQILSNSPLHF.

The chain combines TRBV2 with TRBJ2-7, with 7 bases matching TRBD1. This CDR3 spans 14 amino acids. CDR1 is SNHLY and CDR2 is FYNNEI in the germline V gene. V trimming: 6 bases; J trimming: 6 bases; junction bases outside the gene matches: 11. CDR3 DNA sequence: TGTGCCAGCAGCTCGGACAGGAGTGGCGGCGAGCAGTACTTC. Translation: CASSSDRSGGEQYF.

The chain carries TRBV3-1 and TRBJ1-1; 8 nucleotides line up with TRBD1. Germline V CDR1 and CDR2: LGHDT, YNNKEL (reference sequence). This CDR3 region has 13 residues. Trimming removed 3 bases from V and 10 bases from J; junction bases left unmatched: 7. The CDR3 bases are TGTGCCAGCAGCCATTCTATCAGGGGGCCAGCTTTCTTT. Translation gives CASSHSIRGPAFF.

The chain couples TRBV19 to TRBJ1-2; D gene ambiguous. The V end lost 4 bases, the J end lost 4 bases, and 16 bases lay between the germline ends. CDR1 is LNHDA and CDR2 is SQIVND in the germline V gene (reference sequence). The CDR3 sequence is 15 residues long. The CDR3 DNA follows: TGTGCCAGTAGTAACGTGGTGGAAACGGTCTATGGCTACACCTTC. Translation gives CASSNVVETVYGYTF. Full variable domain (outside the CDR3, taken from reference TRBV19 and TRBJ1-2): DGGITQSPKYLFRKEGQNVTLSCEQNLNHDAMYWYRQDPGQGLRLIYYSQIVNDFQKGDIAEGYSVSREKKESFPLTVTSAQKNPTAFYLCASSNVVETVYGYTFGSGTRLTVV.

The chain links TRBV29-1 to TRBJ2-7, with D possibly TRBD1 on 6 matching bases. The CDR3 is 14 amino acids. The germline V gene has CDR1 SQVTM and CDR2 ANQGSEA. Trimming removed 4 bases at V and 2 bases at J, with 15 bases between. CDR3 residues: CSVADRLRPYEQYF. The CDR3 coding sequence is TGCAGCGTTGCCGACAGGCTAAGACCCTACGAGCAGTACTTC.